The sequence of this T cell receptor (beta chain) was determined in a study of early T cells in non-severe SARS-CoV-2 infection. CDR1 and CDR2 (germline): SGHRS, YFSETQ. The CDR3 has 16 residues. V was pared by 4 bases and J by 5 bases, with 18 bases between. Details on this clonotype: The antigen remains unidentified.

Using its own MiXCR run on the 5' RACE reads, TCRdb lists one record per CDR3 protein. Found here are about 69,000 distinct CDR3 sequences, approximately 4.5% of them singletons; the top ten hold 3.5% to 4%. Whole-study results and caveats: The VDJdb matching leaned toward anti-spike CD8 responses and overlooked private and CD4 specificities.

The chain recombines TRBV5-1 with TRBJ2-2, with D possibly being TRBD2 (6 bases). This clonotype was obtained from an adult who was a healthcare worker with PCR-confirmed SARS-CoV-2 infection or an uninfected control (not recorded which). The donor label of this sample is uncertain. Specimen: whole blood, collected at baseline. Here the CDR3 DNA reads TGCGCCAGCAGCCCGCGCGGGACGCGGGGAACCGGGGAGCTGTTTTTT. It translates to CASSPRGTRGTGELFF.